The entry that follows covers one T cell receptor (beta chain) sequence. The antigen is unknown. The trim removed 5 bases at V and 2 bases at J, leaving 15 bases unmatched. This CDR3 has 17 residues. Germline V lookup: CDR1 DFQATT, CDR2 SNEGSKA (reference sequence). The authors incorporated unique molecular identifiers into the TCR beta cDNA libraries. Using its own MiXCR run on the PCR reads, TCRdb lists one record per CDR3 protein. The repertoire holds approximately 730,000 distinct CDR3 sequences, with 25% to 30% as singletons. The source of the sample is a study of post-analysis software for immune sequencing data. Study-wide points: Compared with controls, patients had more of 4 to 6 TRBV segments, including TRBV5-6, TRBV5-1 and TRBV20-1.

This sequence originates from a girl aged 5 to 17 with multiple sclerosis. This sequence joins TRBV20-1 and TRBJ2-3, with TRBD2 matching 8 bases. Sequences were obtained from blood. The CDR3 bases are TGCAGTGCTGGCTCTTCCTCGACTAGCGACTCCACAGATACGCAGTATTTT. Protein sequence: CSAGSSSTSDSTDTQYF.